A single T cell receptor beta chain is shown here with its context. This entry is derived from a study of shared clonotypes between healthy human individuals. V lost 1 base and J lost 1, with 10 bases in between. Germline assignment: CDR1 LNHNV and CDR2 YYDKDF (reference sequence). This CDR3 region has 16 residues. Only CD45RO-negative cells positively selected for CCR7 counted as naive CD8 cells, so terminally differentiated effector memory CD45RA+ cells were excluded. Repertoires were generated with immunoSEQ multiplex PCR, while TCRdb's copy carries only in-frame clones and drops some. The table has around 1.9 million clones, under 95% seen once; the top ten hold under 2%.

The J gene is TRBJ2-2, the V gene TRBV15; TRBD1 might be the D (5 bases). This clonotype originated in a man younger than 35 in good health. Some clones in this sample may be carry-over from other donors' samples. Input material: naive CD8+ T cells from PBMCs. The CDR3 loop reads CATSRGGGKNTGELFF. The CDR3 bases are TGTGCCACCAGCAGAGGGGGCGGTAAGAACACCGGGGAGCTGTTTTTT.